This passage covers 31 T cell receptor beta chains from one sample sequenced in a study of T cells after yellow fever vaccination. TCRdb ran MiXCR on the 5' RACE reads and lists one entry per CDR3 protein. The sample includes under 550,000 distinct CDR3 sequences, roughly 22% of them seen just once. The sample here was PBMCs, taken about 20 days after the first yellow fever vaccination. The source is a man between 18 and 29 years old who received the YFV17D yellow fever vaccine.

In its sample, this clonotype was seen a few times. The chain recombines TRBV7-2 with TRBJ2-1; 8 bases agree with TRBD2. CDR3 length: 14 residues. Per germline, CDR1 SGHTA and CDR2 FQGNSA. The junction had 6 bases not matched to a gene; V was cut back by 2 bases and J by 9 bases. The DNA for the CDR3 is TGTGCCAGCAGCTTATGGGGCCGGGGGGGTGAGCAGTTCTTC. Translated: CASSLWGRGGEQFF.

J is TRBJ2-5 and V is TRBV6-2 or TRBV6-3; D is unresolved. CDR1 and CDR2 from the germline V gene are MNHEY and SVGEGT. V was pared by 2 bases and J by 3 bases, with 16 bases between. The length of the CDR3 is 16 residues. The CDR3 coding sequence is TGTGCCAGCAGTTACATGAGAGGCCCGACCGAAGAGACCCAGTACTTC. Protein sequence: CASSYMRGPTEETQYF.

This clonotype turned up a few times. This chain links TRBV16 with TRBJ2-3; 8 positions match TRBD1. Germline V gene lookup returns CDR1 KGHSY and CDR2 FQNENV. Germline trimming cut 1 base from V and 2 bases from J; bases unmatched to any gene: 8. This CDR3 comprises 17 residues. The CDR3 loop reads CASSQLTQGAPTDTQYF. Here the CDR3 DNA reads TGTGCCAGCAGCCAATTAACGCAGGGGGCCCCCACAGATACGCAGTATTTT.

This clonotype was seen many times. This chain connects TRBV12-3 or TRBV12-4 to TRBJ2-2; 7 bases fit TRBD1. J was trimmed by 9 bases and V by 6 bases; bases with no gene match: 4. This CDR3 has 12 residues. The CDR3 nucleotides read TGTGCCAGCAGCTCACAGGGGAGGGAGCTGTTTTTT. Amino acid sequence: CASSSQGRELFF.

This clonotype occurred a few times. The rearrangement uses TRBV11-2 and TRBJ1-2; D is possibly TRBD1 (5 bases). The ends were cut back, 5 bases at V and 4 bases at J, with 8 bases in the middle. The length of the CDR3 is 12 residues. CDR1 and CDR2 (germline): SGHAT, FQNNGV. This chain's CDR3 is CASSRDGYGYTF. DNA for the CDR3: TGTGCCAGCAGCCGGGACGGCTATGGCTACACCTTC.

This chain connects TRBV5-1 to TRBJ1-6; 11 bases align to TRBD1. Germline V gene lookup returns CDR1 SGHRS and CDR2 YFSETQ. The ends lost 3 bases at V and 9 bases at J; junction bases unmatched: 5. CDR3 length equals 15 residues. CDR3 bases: TGCGCCAGCAGCTCCCGGGGACAGGGGGGTTCACCCCTCCACTTT. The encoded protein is CASSSRGQGGSPLHF.

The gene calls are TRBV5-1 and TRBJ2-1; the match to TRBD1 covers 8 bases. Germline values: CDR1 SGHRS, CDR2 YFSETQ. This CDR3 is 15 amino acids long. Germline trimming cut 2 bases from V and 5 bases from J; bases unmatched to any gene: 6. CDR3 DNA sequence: TGCGCCAGCAGCTTCGGACAGGGCGTCGACAATGAGCAGTTCTTC. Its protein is CASSFGQGVDNEQFF. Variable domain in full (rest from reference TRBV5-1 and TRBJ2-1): KAGVTQTPRYLIKTRGQQVTLSCSPISGHRSVSWYQQTPGQGLQFLFEYFSETQRNKGNFPGRFSGRQFSNSRSEMNVSTLELGDSALYLCASSFGQGVDNEQFFGPGTRLTVL.

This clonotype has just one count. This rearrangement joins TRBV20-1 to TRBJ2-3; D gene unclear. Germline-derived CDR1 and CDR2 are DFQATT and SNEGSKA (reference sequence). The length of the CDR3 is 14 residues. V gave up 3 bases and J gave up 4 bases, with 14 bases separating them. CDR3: CSASGGRFADTQYF. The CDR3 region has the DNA TGCAGTGCTAGTGGTGGCAGGTTTGCAGATACGCAGTATTTT.

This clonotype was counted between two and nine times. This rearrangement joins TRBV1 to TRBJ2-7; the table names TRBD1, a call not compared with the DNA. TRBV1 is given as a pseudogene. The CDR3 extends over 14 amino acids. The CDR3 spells CTTQTPGGNYEQYV. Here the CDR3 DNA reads TGCACCACCCAAACACCTGGGGGCAACTACGAGCAGTACGTC.

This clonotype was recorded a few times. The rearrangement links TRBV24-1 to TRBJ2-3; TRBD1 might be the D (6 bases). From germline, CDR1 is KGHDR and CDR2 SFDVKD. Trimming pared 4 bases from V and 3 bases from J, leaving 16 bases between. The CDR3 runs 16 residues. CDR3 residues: CATSDPLSGTTDTQYF. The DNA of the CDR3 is TGTGCCACCAGTGACCCCCTTTCCGGGACAACAGATACGCAGTATTTT.

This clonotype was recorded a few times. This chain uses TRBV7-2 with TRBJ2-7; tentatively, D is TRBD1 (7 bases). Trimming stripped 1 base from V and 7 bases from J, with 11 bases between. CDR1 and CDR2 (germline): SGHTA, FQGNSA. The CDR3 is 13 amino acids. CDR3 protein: CASSLGPGGEQYF. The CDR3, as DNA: TGTGCCAGCAGCTTAGGACCAGGGGGGGAGCAGTACTTC.

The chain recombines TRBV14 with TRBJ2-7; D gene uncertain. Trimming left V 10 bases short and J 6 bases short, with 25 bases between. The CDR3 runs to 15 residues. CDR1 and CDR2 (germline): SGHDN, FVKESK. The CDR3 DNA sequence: TGTGCCACCCCGTCCGGCCCCCCCGGGCTACCCGAGCAGTACTTC. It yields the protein CATPSGPPGLPEQYF. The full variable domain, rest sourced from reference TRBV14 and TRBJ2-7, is EAGVTQFPSHSVIEKGQTVTLRCDPISGHDNLYWYRRVMGKEIKFLLHFVKESKQDESGMPNNRFLAERTGGTYSTLKVQPAELEDSGVYFCATPSGPPGLPEQYFGPGTRLTVT.

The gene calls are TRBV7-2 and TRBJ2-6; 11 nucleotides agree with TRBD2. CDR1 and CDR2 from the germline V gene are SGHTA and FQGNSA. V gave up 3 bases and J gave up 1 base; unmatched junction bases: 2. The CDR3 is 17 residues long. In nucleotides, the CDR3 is TGTGCCAGCAGCTTGCTAGCGGGGGGATCTGGGGCCAACGTCCTGACTTTC. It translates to CASSLLAGGSGANVLTF.

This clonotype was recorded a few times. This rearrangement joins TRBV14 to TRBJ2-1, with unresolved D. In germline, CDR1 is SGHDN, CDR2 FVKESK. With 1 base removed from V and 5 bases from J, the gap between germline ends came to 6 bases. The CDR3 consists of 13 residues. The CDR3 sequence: CASSQVGDNEQFF. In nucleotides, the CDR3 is TGTGCCAGCAGCCAAGTTGGGGACAATGAGCAGTTCTTC.

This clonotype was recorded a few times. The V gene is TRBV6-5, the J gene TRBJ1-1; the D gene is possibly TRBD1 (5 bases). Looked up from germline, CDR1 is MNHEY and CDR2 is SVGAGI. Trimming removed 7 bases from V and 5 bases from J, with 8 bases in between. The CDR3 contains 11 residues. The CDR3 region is CASKEGTEAFF. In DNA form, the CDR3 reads TGTGCCAGCAAGGAGGGGACTGAAGCTTTCTTT.

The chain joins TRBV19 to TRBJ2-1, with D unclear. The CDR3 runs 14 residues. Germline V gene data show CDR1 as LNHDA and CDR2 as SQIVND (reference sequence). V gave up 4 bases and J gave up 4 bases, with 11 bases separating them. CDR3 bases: TGTGCCAGTAGTAACGCAGGTTATTACAATGAGCAGTTCTTC. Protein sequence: CASSNAGYYNEQFF.

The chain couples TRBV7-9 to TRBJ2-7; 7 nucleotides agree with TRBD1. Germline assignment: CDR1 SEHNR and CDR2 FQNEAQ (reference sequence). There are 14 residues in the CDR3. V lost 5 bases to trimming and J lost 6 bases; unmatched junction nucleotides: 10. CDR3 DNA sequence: TGTGCCAGCAGCGAAGGGACAGTCCGTTCCGAGCAGTACGTC. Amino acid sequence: CASSEGTVRSEQYV.

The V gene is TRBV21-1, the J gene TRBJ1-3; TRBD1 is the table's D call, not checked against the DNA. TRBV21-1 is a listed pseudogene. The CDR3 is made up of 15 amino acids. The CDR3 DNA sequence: TGTGCCAGCAGCAAAGATGTCCTCTCTGGAAACACCATATATTTT. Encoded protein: CASSKDVLSGNTIYF.

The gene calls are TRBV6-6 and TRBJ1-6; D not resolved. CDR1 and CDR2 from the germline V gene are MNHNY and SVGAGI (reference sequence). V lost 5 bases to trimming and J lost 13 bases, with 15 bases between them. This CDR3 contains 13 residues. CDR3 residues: CASSIDLLFPLHF. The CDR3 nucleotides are TGTGCCAGCAGTATTGACCTTCTCTTTCCCCTCCACTTT.

The chain's CDR3 is CASNVQRSGANVLTF. In nucleotides, the CDR3 is TGTGCCAGCAACGTACAGCGCTCTGGGGCCAACGTCCTGACTTTC. The chain uses TRBV7-9 and TRBJ2-6; no reliable D call. The germline V and J ends were trimmed by 7 bases and 0 bases, with 10 bases remaining between them. Germline V gives CDR1 SEHNR, CDR2 FQNEAQ (reference sequence). The CDR3 runs to 15 residues. The full variable domain, in which reference TRBV7-9 and TRBJ2-6 provide the parts outside the CDR3, is DTGVSQNPRHKITKRGQNVTFRCDPISEHNRLYWYRQTLGQGPEFLTYFQNEAQLEKSRLLSDRFSAERPKGSFSTLEIQRTEQGDSAMYLCASNVQRSGANVLTFGAGSRLTVL.

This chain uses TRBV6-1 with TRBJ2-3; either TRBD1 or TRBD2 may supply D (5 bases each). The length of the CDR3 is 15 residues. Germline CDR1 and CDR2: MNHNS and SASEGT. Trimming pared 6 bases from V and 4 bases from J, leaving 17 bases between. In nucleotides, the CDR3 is TGTGCCAGCAGGGCCCGGGGACCCCGATCAGATACGCAGTATTTT. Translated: CASRARGPRSDTQYF.

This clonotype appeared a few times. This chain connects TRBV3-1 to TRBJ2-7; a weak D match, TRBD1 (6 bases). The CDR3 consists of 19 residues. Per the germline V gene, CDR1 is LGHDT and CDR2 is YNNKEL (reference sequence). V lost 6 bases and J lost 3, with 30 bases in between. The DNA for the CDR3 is TGTGCCAGCAGTCCAAAGCGGACAGTCGGACCCTCCTCCTTCTACGAGCAGTACTTC. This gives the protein CASSPKRTVGPSSFYEQYF.

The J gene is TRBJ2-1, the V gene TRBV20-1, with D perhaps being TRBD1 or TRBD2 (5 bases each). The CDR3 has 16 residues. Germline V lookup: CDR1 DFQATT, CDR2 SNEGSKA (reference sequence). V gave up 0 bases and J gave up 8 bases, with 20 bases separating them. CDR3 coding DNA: TGCAGTGCTAGAGATGTCGCGACAACCCGAGGGGATGAGCAGTTCTTC. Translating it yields CSARDVATTRGDEQFF.

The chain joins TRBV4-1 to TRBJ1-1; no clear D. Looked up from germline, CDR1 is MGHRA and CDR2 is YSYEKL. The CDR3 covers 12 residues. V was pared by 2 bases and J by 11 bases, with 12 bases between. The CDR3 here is CASSQSAGGAFF. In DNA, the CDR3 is TGCGCCAGCAGCCAATCGGCAGGCGGGGCTTTCTTT.

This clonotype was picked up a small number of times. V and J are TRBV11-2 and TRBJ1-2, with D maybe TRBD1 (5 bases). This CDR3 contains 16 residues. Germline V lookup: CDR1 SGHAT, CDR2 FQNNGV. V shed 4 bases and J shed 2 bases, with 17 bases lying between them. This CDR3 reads CASSSPGVPLNYGYTF. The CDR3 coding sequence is TGTGCCAGCAGCTCACCGGGGGTTCCATTAAACTATGGCTACACCTTC.

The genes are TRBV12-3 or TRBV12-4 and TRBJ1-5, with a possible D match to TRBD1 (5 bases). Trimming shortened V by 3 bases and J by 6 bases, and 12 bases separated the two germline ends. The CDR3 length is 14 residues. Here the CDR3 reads CASSFAVGGQPQHF. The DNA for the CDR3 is TGTGCCAGCAGTTTCGCCGTTGGGGGTCAGCCCCAGCATTTT.

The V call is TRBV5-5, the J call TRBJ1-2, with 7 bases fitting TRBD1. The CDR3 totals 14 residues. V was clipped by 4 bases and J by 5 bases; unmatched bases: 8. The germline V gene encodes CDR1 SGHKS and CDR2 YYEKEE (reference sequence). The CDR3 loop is CASSHGTVNYGYTF. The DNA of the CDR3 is TGTGCCAGCAGCCACGGGACAGTGAATTATGGCTACACCTTC.

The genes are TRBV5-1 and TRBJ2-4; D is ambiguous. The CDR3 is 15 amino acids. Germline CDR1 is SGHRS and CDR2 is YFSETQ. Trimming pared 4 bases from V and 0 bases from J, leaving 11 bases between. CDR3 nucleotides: TGCGCCAGCAGCCCCACCCACCGAGCCAAAAACATTCAGTACTTC. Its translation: CASSPTHRAKNIQYF.

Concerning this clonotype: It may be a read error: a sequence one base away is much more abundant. In nucleotides, the CDR3 is TGTGCCAGCAGCCACCGGGACAGGGCCTACGAGCAGTACTTC. As protein: CASSHRDRAYEQYF. The chain employs TRBV7-9 and TRBJ2-7, with 9 bases identical to TRBD1. The CDR3 length is 14 residues. Germline V gives CDR1 SEHNR, CDR2 FQNEAQ (reference sequence). After removal of 5 bases from V and 2 bases from J, the junction contained 4 bases not matched to a gene.

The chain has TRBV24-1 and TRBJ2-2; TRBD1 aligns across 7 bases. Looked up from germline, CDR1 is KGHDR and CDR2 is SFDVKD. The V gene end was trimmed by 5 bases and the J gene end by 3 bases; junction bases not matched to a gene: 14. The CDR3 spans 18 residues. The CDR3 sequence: CATSAKGQGTEYTGELFF. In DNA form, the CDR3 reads TGTGCCACCAGTGCAAAGGGCCAAGGGACAGAGTACACCGGGGAGCTGTTTTTT.

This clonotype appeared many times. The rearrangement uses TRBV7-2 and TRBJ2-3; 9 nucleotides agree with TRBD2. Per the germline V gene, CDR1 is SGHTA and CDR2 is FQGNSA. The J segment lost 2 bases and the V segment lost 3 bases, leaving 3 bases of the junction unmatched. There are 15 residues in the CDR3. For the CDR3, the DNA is TGTGCCAGCAGCTTCGGGACTAGCTACACAGATACGCAGTATTTT. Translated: CASSFGTSYTDTQYF.